The 5 T cell receptor beta chains listed next were all sequenced from one sample in a study of CD8 T cells in ankylosing spondylitis. A single record per CDR3 protein comes from TCRdb applying MiXCR to the 5' RACE reads. Among over 30,000 distinct CDR3 sequences listed, approximately 15% were seen once. The sequenced material came from blood. These receptors were taken from a male donor with ankylosing spondylitis or in good health (not recorded which).

The sample holds a few counts of this clonotype. The chain links TRBV28 to TRBJ2-3; possible D gene TRBD1, 6 bases. CDR3 length: 16 residues. V was trimmed by 6 bases and J by 4 bases, leaving 20 bases between them. Germline CDR1 reads MDHEN; CDR2 reads SYDVKM. This CDR3 reads CASRGFTGGWADTQYF. CDR3 nucleotides: TGTGCCAGCAGGGGGTTTACTGGGGGCTGGGCAGATACGCAGTATTTT.

This clonotype was counted a few times. CDR3 loop: CASSFRQGGAGELFF. CDR3 nucleotide sequence: TGTGCCAGCAGTTTCAGACAGGGTGGGGCCGGGGAGCTGTTTTTT. The V and J genes are TRBV12-3 or TRBV12-4 and TRBJ2-2, with TRBD1 identical over 7 bases. The CDR3 runs 15 residues. J lost 6 bases, V lost 3 bases, and 7 bases had no gene match.

The chain uses TRBV6-1 and TRBJ2-3, with 8 bases that match TRBD1. This CDR3 region has 14 residues. The germline CDR1 and CDR2 sequences are MNHNS and SASEGT. Unmatched junction bases numbered 5, after V lost 6 bases and J lost 3 bases. The CDR3 region has the DNA TGTGCCAGCAGGGACAGGGTTTGGACAGATACGCAGTATTTT. This encodes CASRDRVWTDTQYF.

This clonotype has only a few counts. The rearrangement links TRBV13 to TRBJ2-4; D possibly corresponds to TRBD2 (5 bases). This CDR3 is 15 amino acids long. V was trimmed by 4 bases and J by 0 bases, leaving 10 bases between them. Germline V gene data show CDR1 as PRHDT and CDR2 as FYEKMQ (reference sequence). The CDR3 region is CASSSGFLAKNIQYF. CDR3 bases: TGTGCCAGCAGCTCGGGATTCCTAGCCAAAAACATTCAGTACTTC.

The V gene is TRBV14, the J gene TRBJ1-4; D ambiguous. Germline values: CDR1 SGHDN, CDR2 FVKESK. The V and J ends lost 1 base and 5 bases respectively, with 8 bases between them. This CDR3 comprises 14 residues. Written as DNA, the CDR3 is TGTGCCAGCAGCCAAGTGGGATACAATGAAAAACTGTTTTTT. It encodes CASSQVGYNEKLFF.